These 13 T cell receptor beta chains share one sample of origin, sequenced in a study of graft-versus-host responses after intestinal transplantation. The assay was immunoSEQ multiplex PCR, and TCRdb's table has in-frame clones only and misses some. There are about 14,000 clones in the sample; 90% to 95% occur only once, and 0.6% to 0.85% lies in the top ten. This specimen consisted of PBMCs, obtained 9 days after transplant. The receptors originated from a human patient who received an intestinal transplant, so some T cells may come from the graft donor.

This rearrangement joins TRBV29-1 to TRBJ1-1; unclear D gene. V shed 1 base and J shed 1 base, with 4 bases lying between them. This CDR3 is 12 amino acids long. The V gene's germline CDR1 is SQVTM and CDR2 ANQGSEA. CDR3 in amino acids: CSVEAPNTEAFF. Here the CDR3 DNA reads TGCAGCGTTGAAGCGCCGAACACTGAAGCTTTCTTT.

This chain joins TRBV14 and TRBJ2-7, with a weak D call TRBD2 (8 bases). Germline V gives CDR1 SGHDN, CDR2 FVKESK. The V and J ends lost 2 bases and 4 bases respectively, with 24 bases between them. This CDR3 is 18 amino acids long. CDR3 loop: CASSQPPGRGPSGYEQYF. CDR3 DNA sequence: TGTGCCAGCAGCCAACCCCCCGGGAGGGGGCCATCAGGTTACGAGCAGTACTTC.

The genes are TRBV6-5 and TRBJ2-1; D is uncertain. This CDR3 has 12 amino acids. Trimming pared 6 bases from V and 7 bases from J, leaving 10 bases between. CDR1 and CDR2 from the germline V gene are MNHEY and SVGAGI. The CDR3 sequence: CASSPERNEQFF. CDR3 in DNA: TGTGCCAGCAGCCCTGAACGGAATGAGCAGTTCTTC.

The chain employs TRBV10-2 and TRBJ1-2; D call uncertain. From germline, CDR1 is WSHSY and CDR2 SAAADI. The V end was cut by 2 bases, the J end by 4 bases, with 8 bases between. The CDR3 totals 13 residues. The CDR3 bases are TGCGCCAGCAGTGAGACTGACCGCTATGGCTACACCTTC. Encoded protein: CASSETDRYGYTF.

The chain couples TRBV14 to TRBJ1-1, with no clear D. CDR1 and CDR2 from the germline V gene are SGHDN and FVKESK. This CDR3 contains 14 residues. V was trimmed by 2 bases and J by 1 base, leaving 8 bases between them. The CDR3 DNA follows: TGTGCCAGCAGCCAAACCCAAAGGAACACTGAAGCTTTCTTT. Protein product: CASSQTQRNTEAFF.

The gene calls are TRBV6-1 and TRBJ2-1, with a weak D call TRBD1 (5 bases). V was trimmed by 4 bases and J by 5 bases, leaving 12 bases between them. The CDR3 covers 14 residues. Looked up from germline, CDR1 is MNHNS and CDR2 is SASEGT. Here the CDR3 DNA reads TGTGCCAGCAGTGCGAGCCCAGGGAACAATGAGCAGTTCTTC. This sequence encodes CASSASPGNNEQFF.

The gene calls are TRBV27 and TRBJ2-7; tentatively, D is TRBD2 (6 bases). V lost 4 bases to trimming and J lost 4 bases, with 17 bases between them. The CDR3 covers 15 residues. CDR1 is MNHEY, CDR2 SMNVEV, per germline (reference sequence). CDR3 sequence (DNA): TGTGCCAGCAGTTGGGCCACGGGAGAAGGTTACGAGCAGTACTTC. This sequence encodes CASSWATGEGYEQYF.

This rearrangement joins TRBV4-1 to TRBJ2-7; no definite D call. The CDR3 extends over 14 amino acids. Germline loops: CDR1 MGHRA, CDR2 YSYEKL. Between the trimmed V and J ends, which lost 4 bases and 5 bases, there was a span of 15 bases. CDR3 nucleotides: TGCGCCAGCAGCCTGAGACCGAGCCCCCACGAGCAGTACTTC. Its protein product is CASSLRPSPHEQYF.

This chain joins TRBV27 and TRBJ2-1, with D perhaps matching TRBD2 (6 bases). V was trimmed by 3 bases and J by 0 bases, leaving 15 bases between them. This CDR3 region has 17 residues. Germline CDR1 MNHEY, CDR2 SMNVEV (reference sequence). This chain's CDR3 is CASSLGGRQSSYNEQFF. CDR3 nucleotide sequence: TGTGCCAGCAGTTTGGGGGGAAGACAGAGCTCCTACAATGAGCAGTTCTTC.

The CDR3 bases are TGCGCCAGCAGATCGGAGACTAGCGGGAGGTTTAGCTCCTACGAGCAGTACTTC. It yields the protein CASRSETSGRFSSYEQYF. The genes are TRBV10-1 and TRBJ2-7; 13 bases are shared with TRBD2. V was clipped by 6 bases and J by 0 bases; unmatched bases: 11. This CDR3 is built from 18 residues. Germline V gene lookup returns CDR1 WNHNN and CDR2 SYGVQD (reference sequence).

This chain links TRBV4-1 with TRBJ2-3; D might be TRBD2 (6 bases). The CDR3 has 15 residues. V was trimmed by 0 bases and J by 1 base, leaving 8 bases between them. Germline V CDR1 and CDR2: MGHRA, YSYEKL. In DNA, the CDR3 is TGCGCCAGCAGCCAAGATCCTAGCGGCACAGATACGCAGTATTTT. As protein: CASSQDPSGTDTQYF.

In DNA form, the CDR3 reads TGTGCCAGCGGGACCTATGGCAATCAGCCCCAGCATTTT. Translated: CASGTYGNQPQHF. This chain joins TRBV6-1 and TRBJ1-5; a possible D gene is TRBD1 (5 bases). The germline V and J ends were trimmed by 8 bases and 2 bases, with 10 bases remaining between them. The CDR3 covers 13 residues. CDR1 is MNHNS, CDR2 SASEGT, per germline.

In nucleotides, the CDR3 is TGTGCCAGCAGAAGTGGGGGACAGGGAGAGTCTGAAGCTTTCTTT. It codes for CASRSGGQGESEAFF. J is TRBJ1-1 and V is TRBV25-1; 9 bases map to TRBD1. This CDR3 spans 15 amino acids. Trimming took 6 bases from V and 6 from J; bases not matched to a gene: 11. CDR1 is MGHDK, CDR2 SYGVNS, per germline.